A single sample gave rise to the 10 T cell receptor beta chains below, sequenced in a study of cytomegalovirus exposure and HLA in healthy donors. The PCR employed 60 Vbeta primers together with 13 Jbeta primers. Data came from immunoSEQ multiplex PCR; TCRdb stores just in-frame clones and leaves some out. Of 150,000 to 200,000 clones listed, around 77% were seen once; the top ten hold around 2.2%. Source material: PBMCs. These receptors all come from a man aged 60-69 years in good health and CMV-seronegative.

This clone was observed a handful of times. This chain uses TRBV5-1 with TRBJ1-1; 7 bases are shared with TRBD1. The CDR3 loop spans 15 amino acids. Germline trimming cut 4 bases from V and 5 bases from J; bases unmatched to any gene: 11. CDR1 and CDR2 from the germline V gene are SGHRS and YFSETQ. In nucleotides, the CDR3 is TGCGCCAGCAGCCCCCAGGGGGAGGCCTATACTGAAGCTTTCTTT. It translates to CASSPQGEAYTEAFF.

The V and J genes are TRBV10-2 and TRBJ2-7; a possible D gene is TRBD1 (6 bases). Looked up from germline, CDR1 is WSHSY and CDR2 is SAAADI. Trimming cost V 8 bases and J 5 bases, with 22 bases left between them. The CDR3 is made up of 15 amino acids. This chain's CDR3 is CASSPGTPLEDEQYF. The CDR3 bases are TGCGCCAGCTCTCCTGGGACACCTCTCGAGGACGAGCAGTACTTC.

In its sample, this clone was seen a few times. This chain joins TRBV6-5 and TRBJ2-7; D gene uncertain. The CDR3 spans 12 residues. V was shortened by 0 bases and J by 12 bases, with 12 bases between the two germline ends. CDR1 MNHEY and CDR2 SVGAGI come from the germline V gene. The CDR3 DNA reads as TGTGCCAGCAGTTACTCGTTTCGGGTTTCGTACTTC. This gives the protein CASSYSFRVSYF.

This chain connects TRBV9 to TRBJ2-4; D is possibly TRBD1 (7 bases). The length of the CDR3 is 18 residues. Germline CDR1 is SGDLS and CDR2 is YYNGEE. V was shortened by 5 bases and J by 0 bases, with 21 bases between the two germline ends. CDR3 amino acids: CASSPDREAWLAKNIQYF. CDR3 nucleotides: TGTGCCAGCAGTCCCGACAGGGAGGCCTGGCTAGCCAAAAACATTCAGTACTTC.

The CDR3 DNA is TGTGCCAGCAGTGAATTGTCTTTTCGGGAGACCCAGTACTTC. Its translation is CASSELSFRETQYF. The genes are TRBV25-1 and TRBJ2-5; D is ambiguous. CDR1 is MGHDK and CDR2 is SYGVNS in the germline V gene. V shed 1 base and J shed 5 bases, with 11 bases lying between them. This CDR3 contains 14 residues.

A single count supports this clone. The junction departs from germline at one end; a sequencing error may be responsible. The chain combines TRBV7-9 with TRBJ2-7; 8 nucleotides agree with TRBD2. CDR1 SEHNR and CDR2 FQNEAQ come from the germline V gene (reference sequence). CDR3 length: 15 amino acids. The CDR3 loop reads CSSSSLAGPTGEQYF. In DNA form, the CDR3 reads TGTTCCAGCAGCTCCTTAGCGGGGCCCACGGGCGAGCAGTACTTC.

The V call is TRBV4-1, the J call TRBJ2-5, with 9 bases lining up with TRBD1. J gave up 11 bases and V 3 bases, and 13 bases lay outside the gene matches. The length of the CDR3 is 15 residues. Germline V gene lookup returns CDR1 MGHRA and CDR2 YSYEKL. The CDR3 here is CASSQPGQGGGEQYF. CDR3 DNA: TGCGCCAGCAGCCAGCCGGGACAGGGCGGCGGGGAGCAGTACTTC.

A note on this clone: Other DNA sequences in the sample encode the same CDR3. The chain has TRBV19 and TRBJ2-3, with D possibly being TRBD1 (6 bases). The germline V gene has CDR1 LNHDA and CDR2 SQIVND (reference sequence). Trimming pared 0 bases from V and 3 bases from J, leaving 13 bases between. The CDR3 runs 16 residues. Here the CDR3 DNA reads TGTGCCAGTAGTATAGATCAGGGGCAGGGGACAGATACGCAGTATTTT. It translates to CASSIDQGQGTDTQYF.

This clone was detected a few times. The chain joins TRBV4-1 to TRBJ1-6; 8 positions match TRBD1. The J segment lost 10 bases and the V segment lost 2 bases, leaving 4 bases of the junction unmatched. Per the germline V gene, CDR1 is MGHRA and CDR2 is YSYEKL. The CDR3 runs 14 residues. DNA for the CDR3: TGCGCCAGCAGCCAAACTCAGGGGGCCTCACCCCTCCACTTT. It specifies CASSQTQGASPLHF.

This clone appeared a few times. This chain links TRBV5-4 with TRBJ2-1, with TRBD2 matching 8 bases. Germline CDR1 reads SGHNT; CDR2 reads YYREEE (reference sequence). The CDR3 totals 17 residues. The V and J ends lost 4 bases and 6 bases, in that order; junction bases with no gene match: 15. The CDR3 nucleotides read TGTGCCAGCAGCGCTCCGGGACTAGTGCCATCTGCCAATGAGCAGTTCTTC. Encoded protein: CASSAPGLVPSANEQFF.